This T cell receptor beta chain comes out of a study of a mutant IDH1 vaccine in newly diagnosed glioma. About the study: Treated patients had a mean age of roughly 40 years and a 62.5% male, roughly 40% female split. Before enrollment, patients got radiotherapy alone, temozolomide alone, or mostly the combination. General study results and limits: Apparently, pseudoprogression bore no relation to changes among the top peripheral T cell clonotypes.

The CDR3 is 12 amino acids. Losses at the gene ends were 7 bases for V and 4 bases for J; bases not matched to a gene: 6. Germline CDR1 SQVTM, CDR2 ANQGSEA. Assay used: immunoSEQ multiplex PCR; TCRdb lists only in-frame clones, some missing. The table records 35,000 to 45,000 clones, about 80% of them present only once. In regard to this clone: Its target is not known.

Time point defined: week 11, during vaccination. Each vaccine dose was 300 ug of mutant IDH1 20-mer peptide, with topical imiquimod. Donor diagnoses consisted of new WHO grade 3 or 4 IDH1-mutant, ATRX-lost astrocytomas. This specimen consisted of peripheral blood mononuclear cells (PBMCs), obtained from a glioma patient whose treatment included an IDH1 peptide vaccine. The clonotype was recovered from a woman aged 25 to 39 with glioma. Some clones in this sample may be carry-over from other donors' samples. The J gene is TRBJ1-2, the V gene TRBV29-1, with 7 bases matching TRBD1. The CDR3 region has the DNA TGCAGCGCCAAGACAGGGCCCTATGGCTACACCTTC. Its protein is CSAKTGPYGYTF.